Shown below are 12 T cell receptor beta chains from a single sample sequenced in a study of T cell responses to AZD1222 COVID-19 vaccine. Libraries were prepared by immunoSEQ multiplex PCR; TCRdb keeps only in-frame clonotypes and omits some of them. The repertoire includes approximately 130,000 clones, more than 85% of them detected once, and roughly 0.9% sits in the top ten. The material was peripheral blood, obtained on day 0 of AZD1222 vaccination. All receptors derive from an adult in good health.

The chain couples TRBV19 to TRBJ1-3; 7 positions agree with TRBD1. The CDR3 is made up of 16 amino acids. With V trimmed by 0 bases and J by 9 bases, 11 bases remained unmatched. Germline V gives CDR1 LNHDA, CDR2 SQIVND (reference sequence). The CDR3 region is CASSIESGTDFGTIYF. The CDR3 coding sequence is TGTGCCAGTAGTATAGAGTCCGGGACAGACTTTGGCACCATATATTTT.

The chain has TRBV7-3 and TRBJ2-3, with D possibly TRBD2 on 6 matching bases. Trimming removed 4 bases from V and 6 bases from J, with 14 bases in between. Germline loops: CDR1 SGHTA, CDR2 FQGTGA. The CDR3 spans 14 residues. CDR3 in amino acids: CASSSTREADTQYF. The CDR3 nucleotides are TGTGCCAGCAGCTCAACAAGGGAGGCGGATACGCAGTATTTT.

The chain recombines TRBV6-5 with TRBJ2-5, with a possible D match to TRBD2 (5 bases). The V gene lost 4 bases and the J gene lost 2 bases, with 14 bases spanning the gap. The CDR3 covers 15 residues. Germline V gives CDR1 MNHEY, CDR2 SVGAGI. This CDR3 reads CASSLPTGIQETQYF. The CDR3 DNA sequence: TGTGCCAGCAGTTTACCTACCGGGATTCAAGAGACCCAGTACTTC.

This chain links TRBV7-9 with TRBJ2-7; D might be TRBD1 (6 bases). The CDR3 consists of 14 residues. Trimming pared 5 bases from V and 5 bases from J, leaving 16 bases between. Germline CDR1 and CDR2: SEHNR and FQNEAQ (reference sequence). CDR3 sequence: CASSNSTGIHEQYF. The CDR3, as DNA: TGTGCCAGCAGCAATTCTACAGGGATCCACGAGCAGTACTTC.

The chain is built from TRBV12-3 or TRBV12-4 and TRBJ1-1, with D unresolved. This CDR3 spans 12 amino acids. Trimming pared 3 bases from V and 1 base from J, leaving 3 bases between. The CDR3 DNA sequence: TGTGCCAGCAGTTTTAAGAACACTGAAGCTTTCTTT. Its translation is CASSFKNTEAFF.

The chain couples TRBV18 to TRBJ2-3; D may be TRBD1 or TRBD2 (5 bases each). Germline V gives CDR1 KGHSH, CDR2 LQKENI. V was trimmed by 7 bases and J by 0 bases, leaving 17 bases between them. This CDR3 has 16 residues. The CDR3 spells CASYGQWGSSTDTQYF. CDR3 DNA: TGTGCCAGCTACGGTCAGTGGGGGTCCAGCACAGATACGCAGTATTTT.

The V call is TRBV6-5, the J call TRBJ2-1; 9 bases match TRBD2. The CDR3 consists of 16 residues. V was clipped by 1 base and J by 6 bases; unmatched bases: 7. The germline V gene has CDR1 MNHEY and CDR2 SVGAGI. The chain's CDR3 is CASSYWRGGRGNEQFF. The CDR3 nucleotides read TGTGCCAGCAGTTACTGGCGGGGGGGCCGGGGCAATGAGCAGTTCTTC.

This sequence joins TRBV28 and TRBJ1-5; 11 bases are shared with TRBD1. Germline V lookup: CDR1 MDHEN, CDR2 SYDVKM. The CDR3 covers 15 residues. The J segment lost 5 bases and the V segment lost 6 bases, leaving 6 bases of the junction unmatched. CDR3 bases: TGTGCCAGCAGAACCGGACAGGGGGCCCATCAGCCCCAGCATTTT. Translating gives CASRTGQGAHQPQHF. Looking up the rest from reference TRBV28 and TRBJ1-5 gives the full variable domain: DVKVTQSSRYLVKRTGEKVFLECVQDMDHENMFWYRQDPGLGLRLIYFSYDVKMKEKGDIPEGYSVSREKKERFSLILESASTNQTSMYLCASRTGQGAHQPQHFGDGTRLSIL.

The rearrangement joins TRBV2 to TRBJ1-5, with unresolved D. Germline V CDR1 and CDR2: SNHLY, FYNNEI. The CDR3 is made up of 14 amino acids. V was pared by 1 base and J by 4 bases, with 8 bases between. The CDR3 loop is CASSEVLGNQPQHF. CDR3 DNA sequence: TGTGCCAGCAGTGAAGTGCTCGGGAATCAGCCCCAGCATTTT.

The table lists this clone with a count of one. The V call is TRBV28, the J call TRBJ2-7; no definite D call. V was clipped by 3 bases and J by 6 bases, with 6 bases between them. The CDR3 spans 11 residues. Germline V lookup: CDR1 MDHEN, CDR2 SYDVKM. As DNA, the CDR3 is TGTGCCAGCAGTTTTTTGGGCGAGCAGTACTTC. As protein: CASSFLGEQYF. The full variable domain, with the rest looked up from reference TRBV28 and TRBJ2-7, is DVKVTQSSRYLVKRTGEKVFLECVQDMDHENMFWYRQDPGLGLRLIYFSYDVKMKEKGDIPEGYSVSREKKERFSLILESASTNQTSMYLCASSFLGEQYFGPGTRLTVT.

This chain connects TRBV5-1 to TRBJ2-7; D is undetermined. There are 14 residues in the CDR3. V was trimmed by 0 bases and J by 1 base, leaving 8 bases between them. The germline V gene has CDR1 SGHRS and CDR2 YFSETQ. The CDR3, as DNA: TGCGCCAGCAGCTTGGTCTACGGGTCCTACGAGCAGTACTTC. It codes for CASSLVYGSYEQYF.

A word on this clone: Germline is not matched at one junction end, which may reflect a read error. The genes are TRBV7-6 and TRBJ1-2, with 8 bases identical to TRBD1. Germline V gene sequence: CDR1 SGHVS, CDR2 FNYEAQ. This CDR3 spans 11 amino acids. In DNA, the CDR3 is TGTGCCAGCAGCTCCCGGGACAGGCGGTATTTC. Translating it yields CASSSRDRRYF.